What follows are 5 T cell receptor beta chains derived from one specimen sequenced in a study of T cell changes during pregnancy in multiple sclerosis. TCRdb's table, derived via immunoSEQ multiplex PCR, lists solely in-frame clones and lacks some. There are some 94,000 clones in the sample; under 95% occur only once, and 1.5% to 1.7% lies in the top ten. This specimen was peripheral blood, taken in the first trimester of pregnancy. Source of these receptors: a female donor with multiple sclerosis, enrolled in a pregnancy study.

This chain links TRBV4-1 with TRBJ2-7, with a weak D call TRBD2 (6 bases). V lost 3 bases, J lost 2 bases, and 14 bases lay in between. There are 15 residues in the CDR3. The V gene's germline CDR1 is MGHRA and CDR2 YSYEKL. The CDR3 DNA sequence: TGCGCCAGCAGCCAGCCGGGGGTGGCCGCCTACGAGCAGTACTTC. Translated, it gives CASSQPGVAAYEQYF.

V usage is TRBV4-1 and J usage is TRBJ2-1; 9 bases line up with TRBD2. V shed 4 bases and J 1 base; nucleotides not matched to a gene: 8. The CDR3 totals 17 residues. Germline V gene sequence: CDR1 MGHRA, CDR2 YSYEKL. The CDR3 loop is CASSRRTSDYSYNEQFF. The CDR3 coding sequence is TGCGCCAGCAGCCGTCGGACTAGCGACTATTCCTACAATGAGCAGTTCTTC.

J is TRBJ2-5 and V is TRBV6-1, with 7 positions matching TRBD1. This CDR3 comprises 15 residues. With 6 bases clipped from V and 5 bases from J, the junction kept 12 bases outside the gene matches. Germline V gene lookup returns CDR1 MNHNS and CDR2 SASEGT. The CDR3 spells CASRQGLRVGETQYF. CDR3 DNA: TGTGCCAGCAGACAGGGGTTGAGGGTCGGGGAGACCCAGTACTTC.

This clone was seen only a few times. V is TRBV28 and J is TRBJ2-2; 9 bases align to TRBD2. Trimming cost V 5 bases and J 8 bases; bases outside gene matches: 12. Germline CDR1 MDHEN, CDR2 SYDVKM. This CDR3 comprises 16 residues. CDR3: CASSPSLGLATGELFF. The CDR3 DNA is TGTGCCAGCAGTCCTTCTTTAGGACTAGCGACAGGGGAGCTGTTTTTT.

The J gene is TRBJ1-2, the V gene TRBV28; 7 bases agree with TRBD1. J gave up 2 bases and V 8 bases, and 5 bases lay outside the gene matches. Germline CDR1 MDHEN, CDR2 SYDVKM. This CDR3 is built from 13 residues. The CDR3 spells CASQTQGNYGYTF. CDR3 sequence (DNA): TGTGCCAGCCAAACACAGGGGAACTATGGCTACACCTTC.